This T cell receptor beta chain is from a study of PD-1 blockade in classical Hodgkin lymphoma. The CDR3 contains 15 residues. The V gene's germline CDR1 is MNHEY and CDR2 SVGAGI. Trimming at V came to 6 bases and at J to 6 bases, leaving 4 bases not matched to a gene. Sequenced by immunoSEQ multiplex PCR; TCRdb stores in-frame clones only, minus some. The data show about 93,000 clones, with about 77% seen just once and roughly 9.4% held by the top ten. Sample time point: cycle 4 day 1 (C4D1), after about 6 weeks of nivolumab. Exposure to brentuximab vedotin varied, and each patient had relapsed following autologous stem cell transplantation.

The receptor was derived from a human donor with classical Hodgkin lymphoma. The chain recombines TRBV6-5 with TRBJ2-2, with 13 bases that match TRBD2. Here the sequenced sample was peripheral blood mononuclear cells (PBMCs), taken before the fourth cycle of nivolumab. The CDR3 sequence is CASRLGLAGSGELFF. The DNA of the CDR3 is TGTGCCAGCAGGTTGGGACTAGCGGGATCCGGGGAGCTGTTTTTT.